The 14 T cell receptor beta chains in this list originate from one sample, sequenced in a study of OX40 agonist ivuxolimab in advanced cancers. TCRdb keeps only in-frame clones here, not all; method: immunoSEQ multiplex PCR. The repertoire consists of over 75,000 clones, with approximately 91% occurring once and the leading ten covering less than 0.35%. The material was CD4+ or CD8+ T cells sorted from blood, obtained in a trial of the OX40 agonist ivuxolimab. These TCRs come from an adult with an advanced solid tumor such as melanoma, head and neck, liver or kidney cancer.

The chain carries TRBV6-6 and TRBJ2-5; TRBD1 aligns across 8 bases. The ends lost 6 bases at V and 8 bases at J; junction bases unmatched: 5. CDR1 MNHNY and CDR2 SVGAGI come from the germline V gene (reference sequence). The CDR3 runs to 12 residues. CDR3 nucleotide sequence: TGTGCCAGCAGCCCCGGACAGGGAACCCAGTACTTC. It specifies CASSPGQGTQYF.

This chain connects TRBV28 to TRBJ1-1; 7 bases match TRBD1. CDR3 length: 15 amino acids. V was pared by 6 bases and J by 2 bases, with 9 bases of the junction left unmatched. Germline lookup yields CDR1 MDHEN and CDR2 SYDVKM. The CDR3 region is CASRFRGPRNTEAFF. DNA for the CDR3: TGTGCCAGCAGGTTTAGGGGGCCCCGTAACACTGAAGCTTTCTTT.

V is TRBV28 and J is TRBJ1-1; the D is unclear. V gave up 6 bases and J gave up 0 bases, with 14 bases separating them. The length of the CDR3 is 15 residues. The germline CDR1 and CDR2 sequences are MDHEN and SYDVKM. As DNA, the CDR3 is TGTGCCAGCAGGCCGGGTGTTGTCATGAACACTGAAGCTTTCTTT. Protein sequence: CASRPGVVMNTEAFF.

The CDR3 spells CASSPGLAGVYEQYF. CDR3 bases: TGTGCCAGCAGTCCTGGACTAGCGGGAGTGTACGAGCAGTACTTC. V and J are TRBV9 and TRBJ2-7, with TRBD2 matching 13 bases. The CDR3 has 15 amino acids. V was clipped by 5 bases and J by 4 bases; unmatched bases: 6. Per the germline V gene, CDR1 is SGDLS and CDR2 is YYNGEE.

This sequence joins TRBV18 and TRBJ1-2; TRBD1 matches at 7 bases. The V gene end was trimmed by 1 base and the J gene end by 8 bases; junction bases not matched to a gene: 1. Germline CDR1 KGHSH, CDR2 LQKENI. The CDR3 loop spans 12 amino acids. The DNA of the CDR3 is TGTGCCAGCTCACCACAGGGGGCCGGCTACACCTTC. This translates into CASSPQGAGYTF.

The chain employs TRBV7-2 and TRBJ1-2, with a possible D match to TRBD1 (5 bases). Germline CDR1 reads SGHTA; CDR2 reads FQGNSA. V lost 1 base to trimming and J lost 1 base, with 10 bases between them. CDR3 length equals 15 residues. CDR3 coding DNA: TGTGCCAGCAGCTTAGTAGGGGTCGATAACTATGGCTACACCTTC. This sequence encodes CASSLVGVDNYGYTF. Using reference TRBV7-2 and TRBJ1-2 for the parts outside the CDR3, the full variable domain is GAGVSQSPSNKVTEKGKDVELRCDPISGHTALYWYRQSLGQGLEFLIYFQGNSAPDKSGLPSDRFSAERTGGSVSTLTIQRTQQEDSAVYLCASSLVGVDNYGYTFGSGTRLTVV.

This clone has a handful of counts. V gene TRBV28 combines with J gene TRBJ1-2, with D possibly TRBD1 on 5 matching bases. Trimming took off 8 bases at V and 0 bases at J, with 7 bases between the two ends. The CDR3 consists of 12 residues. CDR1 and CDR2 (germline): MDHEN, SYDVKM. The CDR3 nucleotides read TGTGCCAGCGGGGCCACTAACTATGGCTACACCTTC. The encoded protein is CASGATNYGYTF.

The CDR3 reads CASSSGQGGGQYF. CDR3 nucleotide sequence: TGTGCCAGCAGCTCCGGACAGGGCGGCGGGCAGTACTTC. The rearrangement uses TRBV7-2 and TRBJ2-7; 8 positions match TRBD1. V shed 4 bases, J shed 9 bases, and the junction held 8 bases outside the gene matches. The CDR3 is 13 residues long. Germline CDR1 reads SGHTA; CDR2 reads FQGNSA.

The rearrangement joins TRBV9 to TRBJ2-5; D gene uncertain. The CDR3 covers 13 residues. Germline CDR1 reads SGDLS; CDR2 reads YYNGEE. Deletions cut 0 bases from V and 1 base from J, with 4 bases between. CDR3 coding DNA: TGTGCCAGCAGCGTAGCGGCCCAAGAGACCCAGTACTTC. This sequence encodes CASSVAAQETQYF.

The chain carries TRBV29-1 and TRBJ2-5; D might be TRBD1 (6 bases). The better agreement between TRBJ2-7 and the DNA end casts doubt on the J call. Looked up from germline, CDR1 is SQVTM and CDR2 is ANQGSEA. The CDR3 extends over 13 amino acids. The CDR3 region is CSVIDRTAYEQYF. As DNA, the CDR3 is TGCAGCGTCATAGACAGGACCGCCTACGAGCAGTACTTC.

V usage is TRBV6-6 and J usage is TRBJ2-6; no clear D gene. The V end was cut by 7 bases, the J end by 1 base, with 5 bases between. The CDR3 totals 13 residues. Germline CDR1 and CDR2: MNHNY and SVGAGI (reference sequence). The CDR3 nucleotides read TGTGCCAGCACTACTTCTGGGGCCAACGTCCTGACTTTC. Amino acids: CASTTSGANVLTF.

The V call is TRBV19, the J call TRBJ2-1; 10 bases are a match to TRBD2. This CDR3 spans 15 amino acids. J gave up 9 bases and V 3 bases, and 8 bases lay outside the gene matches. The germline gives CDR1 LNHDA, CDR2 SQIVND (reference sequence). CDR3 in DNA: TGTGCCAGTAGTATGGGGAGGAGCGGGAGGGGTGAGCAGTTCTTC. The encoded protein is CASSMGRSGRGEQFF. Full variable domain (rest looked up from reference TRBV19 and TRBJ2-1): DGGITQSPKYLFRKEGQNVTLSCEQNLNHDAMYWYRQDPGQGLRLIYYSQIVNDFQKGDIAEGYSVSREKKESFPLTVTSAQKNPTAFYLCASSMGRSGRGEQFFGPGTRLTVL.

The gene calls are TRBV9 and TRBJ2-2; perhaps D is TRBD1 or TRBD2 (5 bases each). CDR3 length equals 15 residues. Germline V gene lookup returns CDR1 SGDLS and CDR2 YYNGEE. V lost 0 bases, J lost 4 bases, and 10 bases lay in between. DNA for the CDR3: TGTGCCAGCAGCGTAGACGGGGCGAGCACCGGGGAGCTGTTTTTT. It codes for CASSVDGASTGELFF.

The chain couples TRBV30 to TRBJ1-2; no firm D call. V was shortened by 2 bases and J by 1 base, with 8 bases between the two germline ends. The CDR3 extends over 13 amino acids. Germline CDR1 reads GTSNPN; CDR2 reads SVGIG (reference sequence). CDR3 sequence reads: CAWSRANNYGYTF. Written as DNA, the CDR3 is TGTGCCTGGAGTAGGGCTAATAACTATGGCTACACCTTC.